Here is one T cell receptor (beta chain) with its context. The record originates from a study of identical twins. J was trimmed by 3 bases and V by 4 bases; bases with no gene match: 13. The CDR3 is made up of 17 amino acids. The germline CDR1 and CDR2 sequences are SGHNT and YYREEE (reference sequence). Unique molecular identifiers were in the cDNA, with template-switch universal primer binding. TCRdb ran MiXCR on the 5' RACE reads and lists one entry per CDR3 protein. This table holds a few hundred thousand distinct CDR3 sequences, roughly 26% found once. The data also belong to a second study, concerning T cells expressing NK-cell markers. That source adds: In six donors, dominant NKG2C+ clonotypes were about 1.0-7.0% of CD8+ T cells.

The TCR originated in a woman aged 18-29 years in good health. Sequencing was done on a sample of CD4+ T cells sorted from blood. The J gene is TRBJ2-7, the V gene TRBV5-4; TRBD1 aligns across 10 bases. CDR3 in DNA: TGTGCCAGCAGCGCCGACTTTGACAGGGGGCATGTCTACGAGCAGTACTTC. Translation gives CASSADFDRGHVYEQYF.